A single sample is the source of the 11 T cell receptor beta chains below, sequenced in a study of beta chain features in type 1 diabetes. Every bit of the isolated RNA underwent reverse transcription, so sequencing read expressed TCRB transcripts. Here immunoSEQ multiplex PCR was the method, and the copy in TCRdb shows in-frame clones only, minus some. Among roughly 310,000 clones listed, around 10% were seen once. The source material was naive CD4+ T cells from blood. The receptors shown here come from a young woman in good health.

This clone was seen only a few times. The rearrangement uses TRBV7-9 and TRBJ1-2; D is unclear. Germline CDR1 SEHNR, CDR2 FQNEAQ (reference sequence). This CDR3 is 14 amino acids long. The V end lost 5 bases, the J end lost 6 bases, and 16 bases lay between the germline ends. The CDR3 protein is CASSVLTSLDGYTF. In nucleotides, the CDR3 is TGTGCCAGCAGCGTACTGACAAGCCTCGATGGCTACACCTTC.

Here the CDR3 reads CASSRRASGDYQETQYF. CDR3 coding DNA: TGTGCCAGCAGCCGAAGGGCTAGCGGAGATTATCAAGAGACCCAGTACTTC. The chain couples TRBV4-2 to TRBJ2-5; 7 positions match TRBD2. V dropped 4 bases and J dropped 2; count of bases not matched to a gene: 13. The CDR3 length is 17 residues. Germline-derived CDR1 and CDR2 are LGHNA and YNFKEQ.

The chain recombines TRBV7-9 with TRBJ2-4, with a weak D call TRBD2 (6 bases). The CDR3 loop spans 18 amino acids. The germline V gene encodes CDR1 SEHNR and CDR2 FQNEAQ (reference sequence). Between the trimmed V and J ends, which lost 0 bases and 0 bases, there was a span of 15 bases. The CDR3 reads CASSLARGSGLAKNIQYF. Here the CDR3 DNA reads TGTGCCAGCAGCTTAGCGCGAGGGAGCGGGCTAGCCAAAAACATTCAGTACTTC.

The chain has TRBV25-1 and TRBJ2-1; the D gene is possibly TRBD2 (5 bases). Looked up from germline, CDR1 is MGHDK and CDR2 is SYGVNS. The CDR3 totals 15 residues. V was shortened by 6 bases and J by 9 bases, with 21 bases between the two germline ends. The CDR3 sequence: CASRPPADPRGEQFF. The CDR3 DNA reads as TGTGCCAGCAGGCCCCCCGCGGACCCACGGGGTGAGCAGTTCTTC.

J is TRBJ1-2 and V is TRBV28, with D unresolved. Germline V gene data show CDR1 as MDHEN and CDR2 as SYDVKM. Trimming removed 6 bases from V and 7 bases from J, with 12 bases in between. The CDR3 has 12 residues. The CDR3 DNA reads TGTGCCAGCAGAGAAACTTCGAGTGGCTACACCTTC. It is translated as CASRETSSGYTF.

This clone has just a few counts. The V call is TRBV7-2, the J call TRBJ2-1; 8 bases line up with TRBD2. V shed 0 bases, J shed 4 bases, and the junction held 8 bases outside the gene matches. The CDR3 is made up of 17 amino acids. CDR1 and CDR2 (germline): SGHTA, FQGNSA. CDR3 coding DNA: TGTGCCAGCAGCTTAGCGACTACTAGCGGAAAATACAATGAGCAGTTCTTC. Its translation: CASSLATTSGKYNEQFF.

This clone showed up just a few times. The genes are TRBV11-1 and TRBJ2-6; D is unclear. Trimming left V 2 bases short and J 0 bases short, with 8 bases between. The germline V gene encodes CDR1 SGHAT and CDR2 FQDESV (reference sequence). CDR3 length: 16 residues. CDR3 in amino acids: CASSLFAYSGANVLTF. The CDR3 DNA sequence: TGTGCCAGCAGCTTATTTGCCTACTCTGGGGCCAACGTCCTGACTTTC.

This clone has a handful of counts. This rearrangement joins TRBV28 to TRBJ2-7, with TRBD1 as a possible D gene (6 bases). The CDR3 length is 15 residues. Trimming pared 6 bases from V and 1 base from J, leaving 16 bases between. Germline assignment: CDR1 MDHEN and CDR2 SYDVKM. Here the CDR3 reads CASSPDSGGSYEQYF. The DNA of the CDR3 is TGTGCCAGCAGCCCGGACAGTGGGGGTTCCTACGAGCAGTACTTC. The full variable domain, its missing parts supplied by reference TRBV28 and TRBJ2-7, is DVKVTQSSRYLVKRTGEKVFLECVQDMDHENMFWYRQDPGLGLRLIYFSYDVKMKEKGDIPEGYSVSREKKERFSLILESASTNQTSMYLCASSPDSGGSYEQYFGPGTRLTVT.

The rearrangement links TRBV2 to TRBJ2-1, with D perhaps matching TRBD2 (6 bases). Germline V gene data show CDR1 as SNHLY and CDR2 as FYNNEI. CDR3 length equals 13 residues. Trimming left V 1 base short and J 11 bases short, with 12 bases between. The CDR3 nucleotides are TGTGCCAGCAGTGAAGTCGGGGCGGGACAGCAGTTCTTC. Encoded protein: CASSEVGAGQQFF.

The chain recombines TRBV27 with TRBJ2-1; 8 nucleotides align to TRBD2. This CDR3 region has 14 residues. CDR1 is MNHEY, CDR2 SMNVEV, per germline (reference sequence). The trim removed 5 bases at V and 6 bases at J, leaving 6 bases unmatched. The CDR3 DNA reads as TGTGCCAGCAGTGTGGCCGGGACTAGCAATGAGCAGTTCTTC. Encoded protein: CASSVAGTSNEQFF.

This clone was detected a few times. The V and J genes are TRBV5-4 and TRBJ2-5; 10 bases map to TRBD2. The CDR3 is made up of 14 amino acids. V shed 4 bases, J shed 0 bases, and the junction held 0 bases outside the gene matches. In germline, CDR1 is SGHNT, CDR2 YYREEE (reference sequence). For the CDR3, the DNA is TGTGCCAGCAGCCTAGCGGGGGACCAAGAGACCCAGTACTTC. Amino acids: CASSLAGDQETQYF.